This T cell receptor beta chain was identified in a study of T cell responses to AZD1222 COVID-19 vaccine. Study-level information: Pooled samples include second doses given at about 4 or 12 weeks. Regarding the study as a whole: Donors skewed white British and female; clonal diversity was possibly underestimated.

The CDR3 contains 14 residues. The germline V gene has CDR1 SGHAT and CDR2 FQDESV (reference sequence). Trimming stripped 4 bases from V and 0 bases from J, with 10 bases between. In the case of this clone: Antigen unknown.

Generated by immunoSEQ multiplex PCR, the TCRdb table keeps only in-frame clones and is missing some. The table records 90,000 or so clones, approximately 91% of them present only once. V and J are TRBV11-1 and TRBJ2-7; no reliable D call. This clonotype was obtained from an adult in good health. Sequencing used peripheral blood, obtained on day 0 of AZD1222 vaccination. The CDR3 is CASSSDSYSYEQYF. In DNA, the CDR3 is TGTGCCAGCAGCTCTGACTCGTACTCCTACGAGCAGTACTTC.